The rows below give T cell receptor beta chains drawn from one sample of a study of blood T cell repertoires in COVID-19. This table comes from immunoSEQ multiplex PCR, and its TCRdb copy is limited to in-frame clones, with some not included. The sample lists fewer than 250,000 clones, roughly 82% occurring once. Sequenced: peripheral blood. The receptors stem from a woman aged 70-85 years with acute or convalescent COVID-19. Each CDR3 is given with its conserved first and last residue. The D gene is left open where the match is weak. Expanded clones get a size class; other rows say once, few or many, or leave the size out.

J gene | V gene | clone size | D gene | CDR3 DNA | CDR3 protein
TRBJ1-1 | TRBV29-1 | . | TRBD1 | TGCAGCGTTGCCTACAGGGGGCTCCAGATGAACACTGAAGCTTTCTTT | CSVAYRGLQMNTEAFF
TRBJ1-2 | TRBV19 | . | TRBD1 | TGTGCCAGTAATGGTCAGGGGGTGGTTAACTATGGCTACACCTTC | CASNGQGVVNYGYTF
TRBJ1-1 | TRBV19 | . | . | TGTGCCAGTAGTCCGGACAGTAGGGACACTGAAGCTTTCTTT | CASSPDSRDTEAFF
TRBJ1-2 | TRBV12-3/TRBV12-4 | . | . | TGTGCCAGCAGTTTCCTAAACGCGGGAGGCTACACCTTC | CASSFLNAGGYTF
TRBJ1-2 | TRBV6-5 | . | . | TGTGCCAGCAGACCCGGAGGAGCTAACTATGGCTACACCTTC | CASRPGGANYGYTF
TRBJ1-5 | TRBV24-1 | . | . | TGTGCCACCAGCCGTGGTTCAGAACAGCCCCAGCATTTT | CATSRGSEQPQHF
TRBJ1-6 | TRBV10-3 | . | TRBD1 | TGTGCCATCAGACTGGACAGGGAGGGTCCCCTCCACTTT | CAIRLDREGPLHF
TRBJ2-2 | TRBV3-1/TRBV3-2 | . | . | TGTGCCAGCAGCCAAGATCAGATTCAGGCGAACACCGGGGAGCTGTTTTTT | CASSQDQIQANTGELFF
TRBJ1-6 | TRBV6-2/TRBV6-3 | . | . | TGTGCCAGCAGTTACGAGACAGTCAATTCACCCCTCCACTTT | CASSYETVNSPLHF
TRBJ1-1 | TRBV6-5 | . | . | TGTGCCAGCAGTTACTCGCCAACTTCGGGGACTGAAGCTTTCTTT | CASSYSPTSGTEAFF
TRBJ1-2 | TRBV19 | . | . | TGTGCCAGTAGTATACGGACAAGGCTTGCCTATGGCTACACCTTC | CASSIRTRLAYGYTF
TRBJ1-3 | TRBV18 | . | . | TGTGCCAGCTCACGGGCCGGGGAAACGAGTGGAAACACCATATATTTT | CASSRAGETSGNTIYF
TRBJ1-1 | TRBV6-6 | . | TRBD1 | TGTGCCAGCAGCCTCGGACAGGGCGCTGAAGCTTTCTTT | CASSLGQGAEAFF
TRBJ1-6 | TRBV30 | . | . | TGTGCCTGGAGTCTTATTACCTATAATTCACCCCTCCACTTT | CAWSLITYNSPLHF
TRBJ1-4 | TRBV3-1/TRBV3-2 | . | TRBD1 | TGTGCCAGCAGCCCATCCCCGGGACAGGGGTATGAAAAACTGTTTTTT | CASSPSPGQGYEKLFF
TRBJ1-5 | TRBV12-3/TRBV12-4 | . | . | TGTGCCAGCAGCAACACAGGGTCGCAGCCCCAGCATTTT | CASSNTGSQPQHF
TRBJ1-5 | TRBV7-2 | . | TRBD1 | TGTGCCAGCAGCCCCGGACAGGGCTCAAGTCAGCCCCAGCATTTT | CASSPGQGSSQPQHF
TRBJ1-1 | TRBV4-1 | . | . | TGCGCCAGCAGCCAAGTTCCCCCCAATCCCGACAGGCAGCTGATGAACACTGAAGCTTTCTTT | CASSQVPPNPDRQLMNTEAFF
TRBJ1-4 | TRBV19 | . | TRBD1 | TGTGCCAGTAGGGACAGGGCCGTAGCTAATGAAAAACTGTTTTTT | CASRDRAVANEKLFF
TRBJ1-5 | TRBV4-3 | . | . | TGCGCCAGCAGCCAAGATGCGGCGGGCTACGGCAATCAGCCCCAGCATTTT | CASSQDAAGYGNQPQHF
TRBJ1-6 | TRBV10-3 | . | . | TGTGCCATCACCGAGGGGGGGACTGGCTCCTATAATTCACCCCTCCACTTT | CAITEGGTGSYNSPLHF
TRBJ1-2 | TRBV18 | . | . | TGTGCCAGCTCACCAAGTAGCGGTGGGTGGAATGGCTACACCTTC | CASSPSSGGWNGYTF
TRBJ2-3 | TRBV6-5 | once | . | TGTGCCAGCAGTCCGGCAGGGGTGGGAGATACGCAGTATTTT | CASSPAGVGDTQYF
TRBJ1-1 | TRBV6-2/TRBV6-3 | . | . | TGTGCCAGCAGCCGCGGTCGGGGGGTAGGCACTGAAGCTTTCTTT | CASSRGRGVGTEAFF
TRBJ1-2 | TRBV7-2 | . | TRBD1 | TGTGCCACCACTCAAAGGACAGGTTATGGCTACACCTTC | CATTQRTGYGYTF
TRBJ1-1 | TRBV28 | . | . | TGTGCCAGCAGTCAGAGGGAGGGAGAAGCTTTCTTT | CASSQREGEAFF
TRBJ1-4 | TRBV5-5 | . | TRBD1 | TGTGCCAGCAGCCTAGGGACAGTTCCTAATGAAAAACTGTTTTTT | CASSLGTVPNEKLFF
TRBJ1-1 | TRBV28 | . | . | TGTGCCAGCAGTTTACCACTAGACACTGAAGCTTTCTTT | CASSLPLDTEAFF
TRBJ2-1 | TRBV3-1/TRBV3-2 | . | TRBD2 | TGTGCCAGCAGCCAGACTAGCGGGCTCGTAAGCTCCTACAATGAGCAGTTCTTC | CASSQTSGLVSSYNEQFF
TRBJ1-5 | TRBV29-1 | few | . | TGCAGCGTTATGGGGGCCAACAATCAGCCCCAGCATTTT | CSVMGANNQPQHF
TRBJ1-4 | TRBV30 | . | . | TGTGCCTGGAGTGAGGTGGAGGGGGAAAAACTGTTTTTT | CAWSEVEGEKLFF
TRBJ1-2 | TRBV6-5 | . | . | TGTGCCAGCATAGAAACGGGGTACTATGGCTACACCTTC | CASIETGYYGYTF
TRBJ1-3 | TRBV5-1 | once | TRBD1 | TGCGCCAGCAGCTTTGGACAGGCCGCTGGAAACACCATATATTTT | CASSFGQAAGNTIYF
TRBJ1-5 | TRBV3-1/TRBV3-2 | . | . | TGTGCCAGCAGCCAAGCCGTTAGCAATCAGCCCCAGCATTTT | CASSQAVSNQPQHF
TRBJ2-7 | TRBV28 | . | . | TGTGCCAGCAGTTTACAGCCCTCTAGGAACGAGCAGTACTTC | CASSLQPSRNEQYF
TRBJ1-3 | TRBV4-3 | . | . | TGCGCCAGCAGCCAAGAAACCCCAGGGGTGTACGGAAACACCATATATTTT | CASSQETPGVYGNTIYF
TRBJ1-3 | TRBV6-5 | . | . | TGTGCCAGCAGTTACTCGGAGGGTCCCTCTGGAAACACCATATATTTT | CASSYSEGPSGNTIYF
TRBJ2-7 | TRBV6-2/TRBV6-3 | few | . | TGTGCCAGCAGTTACTCGAAGACCGGAGGGATTTACGAGCAGTACTTC | CASSYSKTGGIYEQYF
TRBJ2-7 | TRBV18 | . | . | TGTGCCAGCTCCGACTTCGACGAGCAGTACTTC | CASSDFDEQYF
TRBJ1-5 | TRBV5-4 | . | . | TGTGCCAGCAGCTTGGATCCGGGTACAAATCAGCCCCAGCATTTT | CASSLDPGTNQPQHF
TRBJ2-3 | TRBV4-3 | . | . | TGCGCCAGCAGCCGGGCATTGTTTGCCACAGATACGCAGTATTTT | CASSRALFATDTQYF
TRBJ2-3 | TRBV11-2 | . | . | TGTGCCAGCAGCACCCGGGACTTTCGCACAGATACGCAGTATTTT | CASSTRDFRTDTQYF
TRBJ1-4 | TRBV4-1 | few | . | TGCGCCAGCAGCCAAAAGGACAGACTTAATGAAAAACTGTTTTTT | CASSQKDRLNEKLFF
TRBJ2-3 | TRBV10-1 | . | . | TGCGCCAGCGAGTCGGGGGGCACAGATACGCAGTATTTT | CASESGGTDTQYF
TRBJ2-7 | TRBV7-2 | . | TRBD1 | TGTGCCAGCAGCTTCCCGGGACAGGGGAGACTCGAGCAGTACTTC | CASSFPGQGRLEQYF